A single T cell receptor beta chain is shown here with its context. The sample is drawn from a study of T cells in tuberculosis. The overall study: T cells were selected with CD1B tetramers loaded with glucose monomycolate.

Sorting used thawed, overnight-rested PBMC stained with anti-CD3, a viability dye and GMM-loaded CD1B tetramer. CD1B tetramers were loaded with Rhodococcus equi-derived C32 glucose monomycolate. PBMC for tetramer sorting were first depleted of CD14-expressing monocytes. Each donor contributed roughly 92,000 sorted tetramer-negative cells. Germline CDR1 and CDR2: LGHNA and YSLEER. V was pared by 0 bases and J by 6 bases, with 12 bases between. The CDR3 runs to 16 residues. Libraries were prepared by immunoSEQ multiplex PCR; TCRdb keeps only in-frame clonotypes and omits some of them. The table shows approximately 59,000 clones, with approximately 80% occurring only once.

This rearrangement joins TRBV4-3 to TRBJ1-6, with D hard to call. The source of this sequence is an adult woman with latent tuberculosis. The sequenced material came from CD1b-GMM tetramer-negative cells sorted from PBMCs. CDR3 in DNA: TGCGCCAGCAGCCAAGATGGGAGTAGGACTAATTCACCCCTCCACTTT. Translated, it gives CASSQDGSRTNSPLHF.